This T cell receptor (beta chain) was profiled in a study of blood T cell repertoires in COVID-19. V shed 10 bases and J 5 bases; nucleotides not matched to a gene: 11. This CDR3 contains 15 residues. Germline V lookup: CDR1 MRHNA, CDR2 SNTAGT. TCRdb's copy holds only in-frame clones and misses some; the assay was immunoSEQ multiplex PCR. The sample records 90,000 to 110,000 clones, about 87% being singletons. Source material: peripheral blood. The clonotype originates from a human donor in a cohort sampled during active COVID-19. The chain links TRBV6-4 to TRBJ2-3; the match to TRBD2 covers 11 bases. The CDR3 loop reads CANRVAGGGVDTQYF. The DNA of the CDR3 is TGTGCCAACCGGGTAGCGGGGGGGGGTGTAGATACGCAGTATTTT.